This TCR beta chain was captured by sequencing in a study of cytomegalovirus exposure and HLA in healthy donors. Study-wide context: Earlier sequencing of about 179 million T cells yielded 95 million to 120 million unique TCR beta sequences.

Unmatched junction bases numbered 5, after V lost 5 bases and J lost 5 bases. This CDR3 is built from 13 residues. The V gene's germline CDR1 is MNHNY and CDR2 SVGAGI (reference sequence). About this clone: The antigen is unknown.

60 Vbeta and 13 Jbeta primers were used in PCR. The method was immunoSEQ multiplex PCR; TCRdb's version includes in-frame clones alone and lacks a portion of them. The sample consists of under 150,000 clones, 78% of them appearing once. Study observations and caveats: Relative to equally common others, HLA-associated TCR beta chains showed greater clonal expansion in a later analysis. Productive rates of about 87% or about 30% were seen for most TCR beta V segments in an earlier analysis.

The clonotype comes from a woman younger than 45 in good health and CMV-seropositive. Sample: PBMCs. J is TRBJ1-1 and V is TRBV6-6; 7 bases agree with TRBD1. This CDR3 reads CASSTPRGTEAFF. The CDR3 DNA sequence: TGTGCCAGCAGTACACCCAGGGGGACTGAAGCTTTCTTT.